This T cell receptor (beta chain) was obtained from a study of T-cell memory formation after mild COVID-19 (dated by TCRdb to about 2021). In terms of the full investigation: TCR sequence clusters from the two donors were found to be largely donor specific. In two donors, T-cell clones that expanded and contracted after mild COVID-19 were tracked by sequencing TCRalpha and TCRbeta repertoires over time. The cohort was made up of two young adult volunteers, one female and one male, who were previously healthy.

The CDR3 covers 15 residues, taking in both the cysteine and the phenylalanine. The sequence is cut down to CDR3 DNA, 45 bases in frame from base 1. The trim is 6 bases for V and 1 base for J, with a gap of 15 bases between the germline ends. The germline V gene provides CDR1 MNHEY and CDR2 SVGAGI. The sample holds many counts of this clonotype. The antigen it binds to is not known. Base qualities are missing; no much larger clone stands one base away. On the study overall, not on this receptor specifically: From day 15 to 85, contracting clones showed balanced CD4/CD8 phenotypes, whereas a second wave of clones that expanded from day 15 to 37 leaned towards CD4+. Contracting CD4+ clones were found mainly in CM and EM memory subsets, while CD8+ clones were enriched in EMRA. Some responding clones were detected in pre-infection memory, which suggested that pre-existing cross-reactive memory T cells had joined the SARS-CoV-2 response. Only two mild cases were covered in the study, and larger cohorts including severe cases with pre-infection samples were considered necessary. Whether the second-wave clones peaking on day 37 were SARS-CoV-2 specific was not confirmed.

Ficoll-Paque density gradient centrifugation was the method used to isolate PBMCs. The sample was run on an Illumina NovaSeq 6000. TCRalpha and TCRbeta cDNA libraries were built by 5'RACE with constant-segment primers, adding sample barcodes and unique molecular identifiers. RNA was extracted from every sample with Trizol reagent. Amplification of the libraries took two PCR steps, and the second step added a second sample barcode plus Illumina TruSeq adapters. Sequencing of the libraries was done on an Illumina NovaSeq, producing 2 x 150 bp paired-end reads. The authors' pipeline ran thus. Reads were demultiplexed and collapsed into UMI-guided consensus sequences with migec v1.2.7. Using mixcr v2.1.11, UMI consensuses were aligned to TRA and TRB V and J templates and then assembled into clonotypes. A clonotype was counted as expanded or contracted only when both edgeR and NoisET called the clonotype significant, with the noise models trained on biological replicates. For edgeR calls, the thresholds were a false discovery rate-adjusted p below 0.01 and a log2 fold-change of 1. As an exploratory analysis of dynamics, max-normalized trajectories of the 1000 most abundant clonotypes were examined with PCA combined with hierarchical clustering. Separately sequenced CD4+ and CD8+ repertoires were used to assign a CD4 or CD8 phenotype to each responding clone. TCRdb cleaned the public reads at Q25 with fastp, built clones with MiXCR and kept in-frame beta chains. When rows share a CDR3 protein, they turn into one entry using the most common DNA and genes. The V and J calls here are based on TCRdb, not the publication. For this sample the table gives over 55,000 distinct CDR3 sequences, of which less than 15% were detected only once. The ten top clones hold around a quarter of the sample.

The sequencing input was PBMCs or a T cell subset sorted from them (not recorded which). The chain joins TRBV6-5 to TRBJ1-1; the D gene lacks a confident call. This receptor was taken from a man between 18 and 35 years old who had mild COVID-19 (a few samples of this study predate the infection). The sample titles of this study are shuffled in the database, so cell type and time point are left out; the donor was told from shared clones. The CDR3 reads as follows: CASSRRSVGNTEAFF. The DNA is as follows: TGTGCCAGCAGCCGACGAAGCGTCGGGAACACTGAAGCTTTCTTT.